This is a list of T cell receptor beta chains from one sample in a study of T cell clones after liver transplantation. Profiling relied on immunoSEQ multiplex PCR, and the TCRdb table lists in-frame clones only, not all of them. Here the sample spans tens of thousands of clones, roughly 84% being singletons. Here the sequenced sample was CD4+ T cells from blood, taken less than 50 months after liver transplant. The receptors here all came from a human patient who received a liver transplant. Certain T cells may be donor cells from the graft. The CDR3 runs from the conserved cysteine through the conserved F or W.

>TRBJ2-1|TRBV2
CASSSSRVEQFF
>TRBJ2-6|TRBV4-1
CASSQDLVAGVLGGANVLTF
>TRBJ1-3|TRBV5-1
CASSLGSSSGNTIYF
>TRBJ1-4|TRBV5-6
CASSLRGERGEKLFF
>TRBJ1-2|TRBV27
CASSADDRDGGYTF
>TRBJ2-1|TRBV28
CASSLSIAYNEQFF
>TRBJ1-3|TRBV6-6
CASSYRGSSGNTIYF
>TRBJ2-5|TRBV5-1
CASSLESVGQGKETQYF
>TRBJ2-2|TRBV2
CASSEGSWAGELFF
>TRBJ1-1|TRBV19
CASPPNRGQTNTEAFF
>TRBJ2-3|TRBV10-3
CAISDPGEEGTDTQYF
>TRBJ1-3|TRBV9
CASSRGGNSGNTIYF
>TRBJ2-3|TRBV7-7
CASSSGTSDTQYF
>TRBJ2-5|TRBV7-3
CATATSPQETQYF
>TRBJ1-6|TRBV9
CASSARDRGSPLHF
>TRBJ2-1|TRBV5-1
CASSNSGGSYNEQFF
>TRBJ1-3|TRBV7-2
CASSQQTIGNTIYF
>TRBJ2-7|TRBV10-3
CATSRNSAYEQYF
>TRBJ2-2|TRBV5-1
CASSLGVRNTGELFF
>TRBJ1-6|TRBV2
CASSAQNRSPLHF
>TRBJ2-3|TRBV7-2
CASSLERGTDTQYF
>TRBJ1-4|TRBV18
CASSPRGLGTATNEKLFF